This T cell receptor beta chain was found in a study of CD8 T cells in Susac syndrome. TCR beta sequences were obtained from blood CD8+ and CD4+ T cells. Controls were healthy donors (matched for age and sex). The authors negatively isolated CD8+ and CD4+ T cells and FACS-enriched TEMRA cells. This CDR3 has 14 residues. The germline CDR1 and CDR2 sequences are SGDLS and YYNGEE. V was pared by 3 bases and J by 2 bases, with 4 bases of the junction left unmatched. With random hexamers, about 0.5 to 1 ug RNA was reverse transcribed. The authors amplified TCR beta CDR3 across 54 Vbeta and 13 Jbeta using immunoSEQ multiplex PCR. MiXCR was run by TCRdb on the immunoSEQ multiplex PCR reads, yielding one entry per CDR3 protein. The table lists about 140,000 distinct CDR3 sequences, 85% to 95% of them singletons.

The receptor comes from a human donor in good health. The rearrangement joins TRBV9 to TRBJ1-2, with TRBD1 matching over 7 bases. Sequences were obtained from CD8+ T cells from PBMCs. CDR3 sequence: CASSGSTGNYGYTF. The CDR3 nucleotides are TGTGCCAGCAGCGGATCGACAGGGAACTATGGCTACACCTTC.